This TCR beta chain emerged from a study of shared clonotypes between healthy human individuals. Germline V gene sequence: CDR1 SGHRS, CDR2 YFSETQ. The V end was cut by 4 bases, the J end by 9 bases, with 17 bases between. The CDR3 extends over 14 amino acids. Sequencing used immunoSEQ multiplex PCR; TCRdb keeps in-frame clones, though not all of them. The sample includes nearly 750,000 clones, 72% of them seen just once. Sequenced: memory CD4+ T cells sorted from blood. Subset indicated: CD45RA-negative fraction. This clonotype was sampled from a woman in her thirties in good health. This chain uses TRBV5-1 with TRBJ2-1; a weak D match, TRBD2 (6 bases). Here the CDR3 DNA reads TGCGCCAGCAGCCCAGGGACGGAGGGAGGTGAGCAGTTCTTC. It translates to CASSPGTEGGEQFF.